The source of this T cell receptor beta chain is a study of cytomegalovirus exposure and HLA in healthy donors listed by TCRdb under 2017. For the study in its entirety: According to an earlier analysis of 450 to 650 of the donors, about 170 million T cells yielded 90 million to 140 million unique TCR beta sequences and roughly 280 Gb of sequence data. Along with the roughly 710-subject first cohort, a separate validation cohort of approximately 110 different subjects was used. On average, roughly 240,000 unique TCR beta nucleotide sequences were sequenced per donor among 398 genotyped donors of the cohort, with 15% to 20% of those sequences being non-productive. The T cell repertoires of roughly 660 subjects were profiled by immunosequencing and related to cytomegalovirus serostatus. The later analysis used no new phenotypic data to find candidate immune exposures, relying instead on TCR beta sequences and their occurrence across donors. Of the roughly 400 genotyped donors, roughly 80% fell in the genetic ancestry cluster associated with self-reported Caucasian donors. Donor age, sex, ethnicity and CMV serostatus were compiled alongside the repertoire data. The number of donors typed differed by locus, with roughly 620-630 for A, B, C, DRB1 and DQB1, around 500 for DQA1, about 610 for DPA1, and some 470 for DPB1. Four to six DR-DQ haplotypes were handled as single units for association and clustering, since linkage in the cohort was strong. Genome-wide SNP genotypes for about 60% of the 666 donors were used in a later genetic analysis, which treated that subset as a discovery cohort. To study patterns of TCR occurrence, a later analysis re-analyzed previously published TCR beta repertoires from 666 donors and added high-resolution HLA genotyping. In an earlier analysis of around 540 of the donors, high-throughput TCR beta sequencing was used to judge whether each TCR beta V gene segment behaved as functional or pseudogenic. An early release that covered fewer than 750 HLA-typed donors contained approximately 290 gigabases of sequencing data and 70 million to 100 million unique TCR sequences. The study was designed to test whether signatures of past pathogen exposure could be identified by cataloging public T cell receptors. Every discovery cohort repertoire had been produced on one sequencing platform. Both class I and class II loci were covered by HLA typing, at four-digit resolution. The study combined high-throughput TCR immunosequencing, statistical association of individual TCRs with disease status, and machine learning to predict cytomegalovirus infection status. Points the paper makes about the study in general: In the study, roughly 160 TCR beta chains were listed as associated with cytomegalovirus. Because counts were too low, roughly 18 rarely observed V segments, including chromosome 9 orphons, were left out of the earlier analysis of over 550 of the donors. In both the original and validation cohorts, the classifier was reported to diagnose cytomegalovirus status with high specificity and sensitivity. An association between a missense DCLRE1C variant and V-gene and J-gene trimming of TCR beta chains was found in a later genetic analysis and replicated in an independent cohort. A later analysis found that HLA-associated TCR beta chains were more clonally expanded and had lower generation probabilities than equally common non-associated chains. The cohort was sequenced for TCR beta chains only, and without alpha or paired-chain data the features that could be detected were limited. A later analysis associated roughly 17,000 TCR beta sequences with specific HLA alleles at a false discovery rate of 0.05. In a later analysis, TCR association rates were found to vary across HLA loci, with the most associated TCRs seen for DRB1 alleles and the fewest for HLA-C alleles. In an earlier analysis of about 550 of the donors, most TCR beta V segments were observed in productive rearrangements about 87% or about 30% of the time, broadly matching IMGT annotations. A cluster of highly shared sequence variants was judged likely to be a technical artifact of the sequencing pipeline. Linkage disequilibrium might explain the correlated functional status among segregating V segments, but an unknown experimental factor could not be ruled out. Sequencing depth was assumed to be roughly uniform across donors in the presence/absence analyses, though that assumption may not hold. A further reported finding was that TCR beta sequences accurately predicted the HLA-A and HLA-B alleles for most subjects in the first cohort. Most TCR sequences were seen in very few donors, while some public TCRs were found in many individuals. In a later genetic analysis, fewer N-insertions in productive TCRs were reported among donors in an Asian-associated ancestry cluster than the approximately 710-donor mean. A later analysis found that most CMV-associated TCR beta chains appeared HLA-restricted, with HLA associations seemingly driven largely by CMV exposure. Three of the identified cytomegalovirus-associated TCR beta chains were confirmed in vitro to be specific for cytomegalovirus antigens. In a later analysis, several top co-occurrence clusters were reported to appear linked to parvovirus B19, influenza, CMV and Epstein-Barr virus. It was suggested by the authors that the approach could potentially be generalized to other disease states and immunological phenotypes. Strong co-occurrence of HLA alleles, especially DR and DQ, made assigning TCR associations to individual alleles difficult. Because HLA typing was unavailable for some donors at each locus, only the typed subset was used in association tests. CMV serostatus was the only immune exposure information available for the cohort.

The cohort comprised 670 or so healthy bone marrow donors. At the time of sampling, all cohort members were nominally healthy, though unrecorded immune exposures were likely present. The donor was CMV seronegative and belonged to the group of several hundred seronegative cohort members. A peripheral blood sample was collected from each donor, and TCR beta sequencing was performed on peripheral blood mononuclear cells. The Qiagen DNeasy Blood Extraction Kit was used to extract genomic DNA from the blood cell samples. Concerning this clone: It lacks a known antigen.

Library prep was done by the immunoSEQ multiplex PCR assay. The multiplex PCR relied on a mix of 60 forward primers for TCR Vbeta segments and 13 reverse primers for TCR Jbeta segments. The CDR3 region of rearranged TCR beta genes was amplified from genomic DNA by a multiplex PCR assay. On the Illumina HiSeq System, the amplified TCR beta libraries were sequenced as 87-base-pair reads. The source study handled its data this way. A later analysis counted tens of millions of unique TCR beta chains across the 650 to 700 repertoires, and 10 million to 11 million of these chains were shared by at least two donors. Raw reads were error-corrected and collapsed into unique sequences by a nearest-neighbor algorithm in which closely related sequences were merged to remove PCR and sequencing errors. CDR3 sequences were aligned to IMGT reference sequences to assign V, D and J gene segments. For a sequence to be retained, a match of at least six nucleotides was required to both a V gene segment and a J gene segment. A rearrangement was called productive if the CDR3 had no stop codons and remained in frame with V and J, and every other rearrangement was called non-productive. CDR3 was defined according to IMGT convention as the region running from the second conserved V-encoded cysteine to the conserved J-encoded phenylalanine. The earlier analysis of about 590 of the donors excluded sequences that lacked an unambiguous match to a single V gene segment. An earlier analysis of 500 to 700 of the donors classified V segments as functional when productive rearrangements were above 56.7% and as segregating when the standard deviation between donors was above 5%. A statistical classification framework was built to diagnose cytomegalovirus status from the catalog of TCR beta chain sequences. V and J gene assignment, in a later analysis, came from comparing TCR nucleotide sequences with IMGT/GENE-DB human TR gene sequences. Using the TCRdist pipeline, a later analysis assigned CDR3 sequences along with most-parsimonious VDJ recombination scenarios. In a later analysis, each TCR beta chain was defined by its CDR3 amino acid sequence together with its V-gene family, and reads without a unique V-gene family were excluded. To address suspected cross-contamination and a sequencing artifact, a later analysis removed around 600 highly shared, low-generation-probability nucleotide sequences. For each public chain, a later analysis derived a clonal expansion index from normalized ranks of inferred template counts within each repertoire. In a later analysis, generation probabilities were computed with a VDJ recombination model fitted to out-of-frame rearrangements, and the resulting probabilities were checked against IGoR. Hypergeometric tests were used in a later analysis to score TCR-TCR, TCR-HLA and TCR-CMV co-occurrence, with a repertoire-size bias correction applied to the TCR pairs. To estimate false discovery rates, a later analysis permuted the HLA or CMV assignments 20 times. In a later analysis, co-occurring TCRs were grouped using DBSCAN, with TCRdist sequence similarity added in when clustering inside HLA-allele-positive subsets. Repertoires with fewer than 30,000 or more than 120,000 public chains were left out of co-occurrence clustering, as were about five repertoires with anomalous nucleotide sharing. TCRdb's version of the immuneACCESS table is confined to in-frame rearrangements and falls short of the full clone set. An unresolved V gene accounts for under half of the shortfall where checked; the remainder is of unknown origin. D and trimming were read from the DNA, whereas the V and J calls and clone size are those reported in that table. The sample table gives 50,000 or so clones. The biggest ten clones account for approximately 7% of the sample.

The sample consisted of PBMCs. The sequence came from a woman aged 40 to 50 in good health and CMV-seronegative.

The DNA reads as follows: TGTGCCAGCACCCGGGACAGGGACTCACCCCTCCACTTT. Its translation reads: CASTRDRDSPLHF. This chain is built from TRBV6-5 and TRBJ1-6; the junction holds 9 bases that match TRBD1. According to the germline V gene, CDR1 reads MNHEY and CDR2 reads SVGAGI. Including the terminal cysteine and phenylalanine, the CDR3 comprises 13 residues. Only CDR3 DNA is held: 39 bases, read in frame from base 1. Ends trimmed: V by 7 bases, J by 10 bases; bases unmatched to a gene: 5.